This T cell receptor beta chain was obtained from a study of radiotherapy plus CTLA-4 blockade in lung cancer. Overall study results and limits: Early clonal dynamics of blood T cells, together with interferon-beta, were reported as the best response predictor.

On this clone: The antigen remains unidentified.

Germline V gene lookup returns CDR1 SGHRS and CDR2 YFSETQ. V was shortened by 0 bases and J by 3 bases, with 10 bases between the two germline ends. The CDR3 extends over 14 amino acids. Some clones are missing from TCRdb's copy, which holds only in-frame ones; the method was immunoSEQ multiplex PCR. The sample has tens of thousands of clones; under 85% are singletons. The receptor's source is a human donor with non-small cell lung cancer that progressed on radiotherapy plus ipilimumab. The chain recombines TRBV5-1 with TRBJ2-7, with TRBD1 as a possible D gene (5 bases). The sequenced sample was peripheral blood, obtained from a patient treated with radiotherapy plus ipilimumab. The CDR3 coding sequence is TGCGCCAGCAGCTTGGGACAGAACTTCTACGAGCAGTACTTC. Amino acids: CASSLGQNFYEQYF.